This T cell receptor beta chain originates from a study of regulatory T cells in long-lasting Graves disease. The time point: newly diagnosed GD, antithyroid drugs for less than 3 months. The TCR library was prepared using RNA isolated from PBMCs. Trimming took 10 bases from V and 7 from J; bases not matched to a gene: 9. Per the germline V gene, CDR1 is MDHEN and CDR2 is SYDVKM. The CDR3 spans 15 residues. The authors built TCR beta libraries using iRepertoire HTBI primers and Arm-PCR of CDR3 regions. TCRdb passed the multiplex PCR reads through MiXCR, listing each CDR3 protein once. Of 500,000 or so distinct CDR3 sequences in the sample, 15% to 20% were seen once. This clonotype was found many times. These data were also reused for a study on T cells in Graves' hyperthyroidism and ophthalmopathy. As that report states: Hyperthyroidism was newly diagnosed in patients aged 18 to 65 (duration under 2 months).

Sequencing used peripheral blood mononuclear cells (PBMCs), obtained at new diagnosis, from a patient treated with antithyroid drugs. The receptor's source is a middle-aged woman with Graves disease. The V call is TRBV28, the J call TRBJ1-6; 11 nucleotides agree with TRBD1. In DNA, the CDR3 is TGTGCCATCTCCTCGGGACAGGGGGACAATTCACCCCTCCACTTT. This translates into CAISSGQGDNSPLHF. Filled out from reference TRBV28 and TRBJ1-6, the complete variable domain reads DVKVTQSSRYLVKRTGEKVFLECVQDMDHENMFWYRQDPGLGLRLIYFSYDVKMKEKGDIPEGYSVSREKKERFSLILESASTNQTSMYLCAISSGQGDNSPLHFGNGTRLTVT.